The present T cell receptor (beta chain) was sequenced within a study of T-cell memory formation after mild COVID-19. At the level of the study: TCR clusters largely stayed donor specific.

This clonotype was observed a few times. TCRdb analysed the 5' RACE reads with MiXCR anew, one entry per CDR3 protein. The sample includes some 69,000 distinct CDR3 sequences, over 15% seen only once; the top ten take 31%. The TCR originated in an adult woman who had mild COVID-19 (a few samples of this study predate the infection). Cell type and time point are not known. The sample was PBMCs or a T cell subset sorted from them (not recorded which).

In DNA form, the CDR3 reads TGCGCCAGCAGCCAAGAGAAGACTCGGGTCTCTGGGGCCAACGTCCTGACTTTC. Its translation is CASSQEKTRVSGANVLTF. This chain joins TRBV4-3 and TRBJ2-6; D gene unclear. CDR3 size: 18 residues. V lost 0 bases and J lost 0, with 12 bases in between. Germline lookup yields CDR1 LGHNA and CDR2 YSLEER.